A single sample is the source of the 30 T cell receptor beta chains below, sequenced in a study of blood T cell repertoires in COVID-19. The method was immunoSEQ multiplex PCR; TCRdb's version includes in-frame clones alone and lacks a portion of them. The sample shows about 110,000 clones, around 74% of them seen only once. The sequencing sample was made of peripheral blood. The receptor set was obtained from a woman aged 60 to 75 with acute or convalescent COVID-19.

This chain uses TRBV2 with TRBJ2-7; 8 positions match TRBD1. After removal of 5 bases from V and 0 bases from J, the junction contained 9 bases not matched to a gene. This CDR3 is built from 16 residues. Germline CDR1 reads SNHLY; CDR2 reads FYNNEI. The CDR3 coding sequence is TGTGCCAGCAGTATGCGGGACAGGTCAATCTCCTACGAGCAGTACTTC. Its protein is CASSMRDRSISYEQYF. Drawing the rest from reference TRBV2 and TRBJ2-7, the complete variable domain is EPEVTQTPSHQVTQMGQEVILRCVPISNHLYFYWYRQILGQKVEFLVSFYNNEISEKSEIFDDQFSVERPDGSNFTLKIRSTKLEDSAMYFCASSMRDRSISYEQYFGPGTRLTVT.

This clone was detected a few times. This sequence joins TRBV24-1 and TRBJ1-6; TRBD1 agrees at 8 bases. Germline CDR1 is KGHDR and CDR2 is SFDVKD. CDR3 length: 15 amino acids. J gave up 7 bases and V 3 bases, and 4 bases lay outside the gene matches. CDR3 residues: CATSDGQGQNSPLHF. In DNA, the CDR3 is TGTGCCACCAGTGATGGACAGGGTCAGAATTCACCCCTCCACTTT.

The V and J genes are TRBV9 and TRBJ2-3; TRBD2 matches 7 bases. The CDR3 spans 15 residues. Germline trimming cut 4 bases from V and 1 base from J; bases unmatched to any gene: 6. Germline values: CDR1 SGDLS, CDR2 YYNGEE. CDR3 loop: CASSTTSRGTDTQYF. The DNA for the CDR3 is TGTGCCAGCAGCACGACTAGCAGAGGCACAGATACGCAGTATTTT.

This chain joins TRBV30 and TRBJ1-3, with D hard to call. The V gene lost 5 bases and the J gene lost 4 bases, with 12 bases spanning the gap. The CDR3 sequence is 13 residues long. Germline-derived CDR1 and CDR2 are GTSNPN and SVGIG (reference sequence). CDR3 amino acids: CAWAGGVGNTIYF. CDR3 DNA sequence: TGTGCCTGGGCCGGCGGGGTCGGAAACACCATATATTTT.

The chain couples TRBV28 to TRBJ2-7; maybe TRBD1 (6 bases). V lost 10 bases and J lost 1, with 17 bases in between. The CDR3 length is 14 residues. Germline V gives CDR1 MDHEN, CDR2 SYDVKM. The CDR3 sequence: CATNRPTGSYEQYF. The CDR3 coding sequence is TGTGCCACCAACCGCCCCACAGGGTCCTACGAGCAGTACTTC.

For the CDR3, the DNA is TGCGCCAGCGGGCAGACGAACACTGAAGCTTTCTTT. Translated: CASGQTNTEAFF. The chain combines TRBV4-1 with TRBJ1-1, with D hard to call. CDR3 length: 12 residues. CDR1 is MGHRA, CDR2 YSYEKL, per germline. Trimming shortened V by 8 bases and J by 1 base, and 8 bases separated the two germline ends.

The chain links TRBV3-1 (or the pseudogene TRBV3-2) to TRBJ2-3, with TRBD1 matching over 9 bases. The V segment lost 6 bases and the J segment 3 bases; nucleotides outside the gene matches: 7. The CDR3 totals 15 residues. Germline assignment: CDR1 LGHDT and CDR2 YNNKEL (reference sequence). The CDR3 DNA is TGTGCCAGCAGTTACGGGACAGGGAGGACAGATACGCAGTATTTT. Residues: CASSYGTGRTDTQYF.

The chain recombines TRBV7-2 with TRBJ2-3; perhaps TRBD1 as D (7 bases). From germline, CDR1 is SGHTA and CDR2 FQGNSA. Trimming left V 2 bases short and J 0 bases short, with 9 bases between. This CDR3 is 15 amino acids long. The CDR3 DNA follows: TGTGCCAGCAGCTTACAGGGGGGAAGCACAGATACGCAGTATTTT. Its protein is CASSLQGGSTDTQYF.

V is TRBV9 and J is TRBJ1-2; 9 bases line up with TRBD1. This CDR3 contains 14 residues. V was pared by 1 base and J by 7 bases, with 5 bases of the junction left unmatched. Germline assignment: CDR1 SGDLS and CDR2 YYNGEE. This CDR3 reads CASSVLPTGGGYTF. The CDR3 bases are TGTGCCAGCAGCGTACTCCCGACAGGGGGTGGCTACACCTTC.

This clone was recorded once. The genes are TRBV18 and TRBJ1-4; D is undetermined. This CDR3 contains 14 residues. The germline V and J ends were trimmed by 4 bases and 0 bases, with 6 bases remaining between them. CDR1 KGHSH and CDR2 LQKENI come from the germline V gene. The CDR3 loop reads CASSLTATNEKLFF. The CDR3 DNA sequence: TGTGCCAGCTCACTTACAGCAACTAATGAAAAACTGTTTTTT.

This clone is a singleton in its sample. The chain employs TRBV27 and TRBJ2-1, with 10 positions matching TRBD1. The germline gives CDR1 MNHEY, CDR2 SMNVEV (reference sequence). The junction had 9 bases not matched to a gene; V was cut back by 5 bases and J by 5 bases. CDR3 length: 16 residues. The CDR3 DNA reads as TGTGCCAGCAGTCCCTGGGACAGGGGTAACAACAATGAGCAGTTCTTC. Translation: CASSPWDRGNNNEQFF.

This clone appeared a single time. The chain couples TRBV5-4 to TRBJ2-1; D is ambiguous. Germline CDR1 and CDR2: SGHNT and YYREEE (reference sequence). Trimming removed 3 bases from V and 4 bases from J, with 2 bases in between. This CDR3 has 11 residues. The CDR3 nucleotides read TGTGCCAGCAGCTCTTACAATGAGCAGTTCTTC. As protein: CASSSYNEQFF.

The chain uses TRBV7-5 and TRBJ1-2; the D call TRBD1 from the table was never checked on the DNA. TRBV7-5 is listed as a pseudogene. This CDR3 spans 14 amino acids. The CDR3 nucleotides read TGTGCCAGAAGCTCCCCGGGACAGTACTATGGCTACACCTTC. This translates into CARSSPGQYYGYTF.

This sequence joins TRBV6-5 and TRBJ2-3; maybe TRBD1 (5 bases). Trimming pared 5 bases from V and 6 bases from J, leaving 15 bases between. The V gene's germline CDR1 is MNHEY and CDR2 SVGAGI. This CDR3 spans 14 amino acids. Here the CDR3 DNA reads TGTGCCAGCAGTAGCCAGGGTAGGGCGGATACGCAGTATTTT. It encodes CASSSQGRADTQYF.

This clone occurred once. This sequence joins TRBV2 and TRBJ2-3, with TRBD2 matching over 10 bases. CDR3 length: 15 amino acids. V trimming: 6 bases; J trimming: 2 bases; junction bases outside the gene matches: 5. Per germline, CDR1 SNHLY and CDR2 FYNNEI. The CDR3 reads CASSLAGGLTDTQYF. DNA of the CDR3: TGTGCCAGCAGCTTAGCGGGGGGCCTCACAGATACGCAGTATTTT.

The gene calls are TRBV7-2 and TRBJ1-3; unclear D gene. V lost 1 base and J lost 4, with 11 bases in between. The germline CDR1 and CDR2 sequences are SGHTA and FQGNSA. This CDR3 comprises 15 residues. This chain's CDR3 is CASSLVLPGGNTIYF. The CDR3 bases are TGTGCCAGCAGCTTAGTCCTACCGGGGGGAAACACCATATATTTT.

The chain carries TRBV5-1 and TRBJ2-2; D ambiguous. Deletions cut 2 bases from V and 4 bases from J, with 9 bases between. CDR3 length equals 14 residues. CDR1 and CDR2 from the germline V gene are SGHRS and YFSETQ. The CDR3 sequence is CASSFEQITGELFF. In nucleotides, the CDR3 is TGCGCCAGCAGCTTCGAACAGATCACCGGGGAGCTGTTTTTT. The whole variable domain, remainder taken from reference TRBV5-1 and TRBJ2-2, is KAGVTQTPRYLIKTRGQQVTLSCSPISGHRSVSWYQQTPGQGLQFLFEYFSETQRNKGNFPGRFSGRQFSNSRSEMNVSTLELGDSALYLCASSFEQITGELFFGEGSRLTVL.

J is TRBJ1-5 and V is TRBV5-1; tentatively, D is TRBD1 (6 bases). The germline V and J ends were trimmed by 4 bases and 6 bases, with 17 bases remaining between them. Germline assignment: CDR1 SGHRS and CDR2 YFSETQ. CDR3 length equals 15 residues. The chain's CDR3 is CASSPDTTGSQPQHF. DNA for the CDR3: TGCGCCAGCAGCCCAGACACTACAGGGAGTCAGCCCCAGCATTTT.

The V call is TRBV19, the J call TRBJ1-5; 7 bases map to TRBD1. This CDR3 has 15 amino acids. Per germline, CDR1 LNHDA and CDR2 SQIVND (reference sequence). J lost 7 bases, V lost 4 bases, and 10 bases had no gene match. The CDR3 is CASSTDRAVHQPQHF. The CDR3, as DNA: TGTGCCAGTAGTACTGACAGGGCGGTGCACCAGCCCCAGCATTTT.

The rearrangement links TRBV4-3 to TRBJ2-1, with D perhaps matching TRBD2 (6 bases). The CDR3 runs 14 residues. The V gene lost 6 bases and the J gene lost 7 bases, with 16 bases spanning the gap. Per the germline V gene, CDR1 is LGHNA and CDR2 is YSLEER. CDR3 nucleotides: TGCGCCAGCAGGAAGACGGAGGGTTGGAATGAGCAGTTCTTC. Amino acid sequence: CASRKTEGWNEQFF.

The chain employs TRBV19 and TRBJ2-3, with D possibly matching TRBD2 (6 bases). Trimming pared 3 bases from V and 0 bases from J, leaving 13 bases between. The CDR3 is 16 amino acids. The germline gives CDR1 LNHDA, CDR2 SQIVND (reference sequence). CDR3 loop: CASSMGGGTSTDTQYF. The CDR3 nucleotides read TGTGCCAGTAGTATGGGTGGGGGGACCAGCACAGATACGCAGTATTTT.

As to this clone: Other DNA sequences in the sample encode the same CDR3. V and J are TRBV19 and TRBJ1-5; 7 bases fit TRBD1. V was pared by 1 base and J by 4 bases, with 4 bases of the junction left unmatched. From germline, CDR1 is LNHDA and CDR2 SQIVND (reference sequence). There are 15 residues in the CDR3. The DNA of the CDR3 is TGTGCCAGTAGTATAGGACAGGGTATAAATCAGCCCCAGCATTTT. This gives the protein CASSIGQGINQPQHF.

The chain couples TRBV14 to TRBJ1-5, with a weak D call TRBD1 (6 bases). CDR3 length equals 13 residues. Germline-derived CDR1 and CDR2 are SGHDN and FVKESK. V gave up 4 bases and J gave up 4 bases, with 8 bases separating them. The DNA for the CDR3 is TGTGCCAGCAGCCCCGACAGGAATCAGCCCCAGCATTTT. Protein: CASSPDRNQPQHF.

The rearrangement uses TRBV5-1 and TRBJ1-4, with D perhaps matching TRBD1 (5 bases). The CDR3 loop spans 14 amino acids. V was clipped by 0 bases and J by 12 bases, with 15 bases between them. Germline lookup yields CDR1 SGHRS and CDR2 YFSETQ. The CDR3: CASSLARQPSQLFF. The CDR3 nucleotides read TGCGCCAGCAGCTTGGCGAGACAGCCTTCTCAACTGTTTTTT.

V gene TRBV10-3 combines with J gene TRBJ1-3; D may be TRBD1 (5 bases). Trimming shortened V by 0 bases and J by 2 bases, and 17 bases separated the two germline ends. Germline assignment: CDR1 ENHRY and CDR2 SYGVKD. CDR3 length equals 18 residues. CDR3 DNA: TGTGCCATCAGTGAGTCGACCGGAGGGGCCCTCACTGGAAACACCATATATTTT. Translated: CAISESTGGALTGNTIYF.

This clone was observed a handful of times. CDR3: CASSTRGVGGSTEAFF. Here the CDR3 DNA reads TGTGCCAGCAGCACCCGCGGTGTAGGGGGAAGCACTGAAGCTTTCTTT. The chain joins TRBV9 to TRBJ1-1; D might be TRBD1 (6 bases). The CDR3 has 16 amino acids. CDR1 SGDLS and CDR2 YYNGEE come from the germline V gene. Trimming took off 4 bases at V and 4 bases at J, with 20 bases between the two ends.

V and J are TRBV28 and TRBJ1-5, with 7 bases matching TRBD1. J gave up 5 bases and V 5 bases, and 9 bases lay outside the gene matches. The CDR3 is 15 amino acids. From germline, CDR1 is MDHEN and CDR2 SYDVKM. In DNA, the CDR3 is TGTGCCAGCAGTCCCTTGTTAGGGGGCGATCAGCCCCAGCATTTT. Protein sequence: CASSPLLGGDQPQHF.

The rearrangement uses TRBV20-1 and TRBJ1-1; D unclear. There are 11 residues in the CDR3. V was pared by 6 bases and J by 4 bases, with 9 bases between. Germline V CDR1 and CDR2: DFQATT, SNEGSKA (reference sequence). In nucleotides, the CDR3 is TGCAGTGCCCCGAGGGCCACTGAAGCTTTCTTT. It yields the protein CSAPRATEAFF.

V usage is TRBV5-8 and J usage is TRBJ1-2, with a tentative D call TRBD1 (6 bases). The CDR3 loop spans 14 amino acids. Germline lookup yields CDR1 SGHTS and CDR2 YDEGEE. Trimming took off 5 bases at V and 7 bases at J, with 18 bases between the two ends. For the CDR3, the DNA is TGTGCCAGCAGACCCCAGCAGGGGTTGGGTGGCTACACCTTC. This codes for CASRPQQGLGGYTF.

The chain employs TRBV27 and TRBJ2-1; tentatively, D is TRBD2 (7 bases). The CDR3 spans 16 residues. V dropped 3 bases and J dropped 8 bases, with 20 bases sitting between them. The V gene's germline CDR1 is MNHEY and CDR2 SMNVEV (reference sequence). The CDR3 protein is CASSFGGRTSPHEQFF. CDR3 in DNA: TGTGCCAGCAGTTTTGGGGGCAGGACTAGTCCTCATGAGCAGTTCTTC.